The entry below describes one T cell receptor (beta chain). These data originate in a study of blood T cell repertoires in COVID-19. At the level of the study: T cells, B-cell-depleted T cells, or PBMCs supplied cDNA or gDNA.

Assay: immunoSEQ multiplex PCR; the TCRdb copy retains only in-frame clones and omits some. There are more than 70,000 clones in the sample; around 79% occur only once, and 20% to 25% lies in the top ten. V lost 1 base to trimming and J lost 4 bases, with 11 bases between them. Germline CDR1 is SGHTA and CDR2 is FQGNSA. The CDR3 sequence is 15 residues long. The sample was peripheral blood. The receptor's source is a human donor in a cohort sampled during active COVID-19. The rearrangement uses TRBV7-2 and TRBJ1-5, with a tentative D call TRBD1 (6 bases). The CDR3 DNA reads as TGTGCCAGCAGCTTAGGTTCAGGGACAAATCAGCCCCAGCATTTT. Encoded protein: CASSLGSGTNQPQHF. The full variable domain, its missing parts supplied by reference TRBV7-2 and TRBJ1-5, is GAGVSQSPSNKVTEKGKDVELRCDPISGHTALYWYRQSLGQGLEFLIYFQGNSAPDKSGLPSDRFSAERTGGSVSTLTIQRTQQEDSAVYLCASSLGSGTNQPQHFGDGTRLSIL.